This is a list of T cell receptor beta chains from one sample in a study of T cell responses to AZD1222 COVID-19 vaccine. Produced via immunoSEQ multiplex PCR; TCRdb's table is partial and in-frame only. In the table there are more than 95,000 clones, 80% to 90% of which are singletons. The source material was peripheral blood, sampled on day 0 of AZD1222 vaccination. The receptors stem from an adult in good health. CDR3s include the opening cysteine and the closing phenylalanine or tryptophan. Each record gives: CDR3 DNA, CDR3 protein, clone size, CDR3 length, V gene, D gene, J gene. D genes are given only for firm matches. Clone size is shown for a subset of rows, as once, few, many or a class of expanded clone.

cdr3_nt: NA; cdr3_aa: CASSLDWATGAWDF; clone_size: NA; cdr3_length: 14; v_call: TRBV7-9; d_call: NA; j_call: TRBJ2-7
cdr3_nt: TGCGCCACCAGAACGAACACCGGGGAGCTGTTTTTT; cdr3_aa: CATRTNTGELFF; clone_size: NA; cdr3_length: 12; v_call: TRBV5-1; d_call: NA; j_call: TRBJ2-2
cdr3_nt: TGTGCCAGCAGCCACAGGGGGCAGGACACCGGGGAGCTGTTTTTT; cdr3_aa: CASSHRGQDTGELFF; clone_size: NA; cdr3_length: 15; v_call: TRBV11-3; d_call: TRBD1; j_call: TRBJ2-2
cdr3_nt: TGTGCCAGCAAGGTTAATCTGAACACTGAAGCTTTCTTT; cdr3_aa: CASKVNLNTEAFF; clone_size: NA; cdr3_length: 13; v_call: TRBV27; d_call: NA; j_call: TRBJ1-1
cdr3_nt: TGTGCCAGCAGTTACTCCGCTAGCGGGAGAACCGGGGAGCTGTTTTTT; cdr3_aa: CASSYSASGRTGELFF; clone_size: NA; cdr3_length: 16; v_call: TRBV6-5; d_call: TRBD2; j_call: TRBJ2-2
cdr3_nt: TGTGCCAGCTCACCCCAGGGGGAAAATAGTTCACCCCTCCACTTT; cdr3_aa: CASSPQGENSSPLHF; clone_size: NA; cdr3_length: 15; v_call: TRBV18; d_call: TRBD1; j_call: TRBJ1-6
cdr3_nt: TGTGCCACCAGCATCCGCCGGGCCACCGGGGAGCTGTTTTTT; cdr3_aa: CATSIRRATGELFF; clone_size: NA; cdr3_length: 14; v_call: TRBV15; d_call: NA; j_call: TRBJ2-2
cdr3_nt: TGTGCCAGCAAGGAGCGAAACAATGAGCAGTTCTTC; cdr3_aa: CASKERNNEQFF; clone_size: NA; cdr3_length: 12; v_call: TRBV2; d_call: NA; j_call: TRBJ2-1
cdr3_nt: TGTGCCTGGAGTACCCTTGGACAGGGAATGAGTGGCTACACCTTC; cdr3_aa: CAWSTLGQGMSGYTF; clone_size: few; cdr3_length: 15; v_call: TRBV30; d_call: TRBD1; j_call: TRBJ1-2
cdr3_nt: TGTGCCAGCTCCGACAGGGGGGCTGAAGCTTTCTTT; cdr3_aa: CASSDRGAEAFF; clone_size: NA; cdr3_length: 12; v_call: TRBV2; d_call: TRBD1; j_call: TRBJ1-1
cdr3_nt: TGCGCCAGCCAATTATGGACAGATAATTCACCCCTCCACTTT; cdr3_aa: CASQLWTDNSPLHF; clone_size: NA; cdr3_length: 14; v_call: TRBV5-1; d_call: NA; j_call: TRBJ1-6